The rows below give T cell receptor beta chains drawn from one sample of a study of T cell responses to AZD1222 COVID-19 vaccine. TCRdb's copy holds only in-frame clones and misses some; the assay was immunoSEQ multiplex PCR. The top ten clones hold more than 4% of a sample with approximately 110,000 clones, more than 70% of them seen once. The starting material was peripheral blood, obtained on day 0 of AZD1222 vaccination. The receptors were gathered from an adult in good health. The CDR3 runs from the conserved cysteine through the conserved F or W. The order of the fields is D gene, clone size, V gene, J gene, CDR3 DNA, CDR3 protein. A D gene is named only where the DNA matches it firmly. Clone sizes are given selectively: once, few, many, or a class where the clone is expanded.

>.|.|TRBV7-2|TRBJ2-1
TGTGCCAGCAGCTTAGAGGGGGGGAATGAGCAGTTCTTC
CASSLEGGNEQFF
>.|.|TRBV7-2|TRBJ1-6
TGTGCCAGCAGCTTCGACTCTGAGTCACCCCTCCACTTT
CASSFDSESPLHF
>.|.|TRBV27|TRBJ2-5
TGTGCCAGCAGTTTTGGGTTAGGCGGGACCCAGTACTTC
CASSFGLGGTQYF
>.|.|TRBV28|TRBJ1-2
TGTGCCAGCAGTTTAGAGTTGCAGAACTATGGCTACACCTTC
CASSLELQNYGYTF
>TRBD2|.|TRBV7-9|TRBJ2-1
TGTGCCAGCAGCTTAATAAGAATGAGCGGGGATTACAACAATGAGCAGTTCTTC
CASSLIRMSGDYNNEQFF
>.|.|TRBV18|TRBJ1-5
TGTGCCAGCTCACCGGTACAAGATAGCAATCAGCCCCAGCATTTT
CASSPVQDSNQPQHF
>.|once|TRBV10-3|TRBJ2-5
TGTGCCATCAGTGCCCACAACCAAGAGACCCAGTACTTC
CAISAHNQETQYF
>.|.|TRBV28|TRBJ2-1
TGTGCCAGCAGTTTGGCCTCAGGGGACCGAGCCTACAATGAGCAGTTCTTC
CASSLASGDRAYNEQFF
>TRBD1|.|TRBV7-2|TRBJ2-2
TGTGCCAGCAGCCTCTACCAAATACAGGGGGGCGGGGAGCTGTTTTTT
CASSLYQIQGGGELFF
>.|.|TRBV5-6|TRBJ2-1
TGTGCCAGCAGCTTGCGTACAGGGTATGTTCGTCTGAGTGAGCAGTTCTTC
CASSLRTGYVRLSEQFF
>TRBD1|.|TRBV28|TRBJ1-1
TGTGCCAGCAGTTGGAACCGACAGGGGACTGAAGCTTTCTTT
CASSWNRQGTEAFF
>TRBD1|.|TRBV7-9|TRBJ1-6
TGTGCCAGCAGCCCTCAGCGGACAGGGACATCACCCCTCCACTTT
CASSPQRTGTSPLHF
>.|.|TRBV2|TRBJ1-6
TGTGCCAGCAGGAAGACAGCGTTGAGGATTTCACCCCTCCACTTT
CASRKTALRISPLHF
>.|once|TRBV11-2|TRBJ2-5
TGTGCCAGCAGCCAGGAGGAGGGAGGCGAGACCCAGTACTTC
CASSQEEGGETQYF
>TRBD1|once|TRBV12-5|TRBJ1-1
TGTGCTAGTGCCAGACCAGGGGGAATGAACACTGAAGCTTTCTTT
CASARPGGMNTEAFF
>TRBD1|.|TRBV5-1|TRBJ2-1
TGCGCCAGCAGCTACGGGACAGGGACCAATGAGCAGTTCTTC
CASSYGTGTNEQFF
>.|.|TRBV10-3|TRBJ1-5
TGTGCCATCAGTGAGTCGAGGGAAGGTCAGCCCCAGCATTTT
CAISESREGQPQHF
>.|once|TRBV28|TRBJ2-7
TGTGCCAGCAGTTCCCCGTACGAGCAGTACTTC
CASSSPYEQYF
>.|.|TRBV27|TRBJ2-6
TGTGCCAGCAGTTTATCGTCTGGGGCCAACGTCCTGACTTTC
CASSLSSGANVLTF
>TRBD2|.|TRBV13|TRBJ2-3
TGTGCCAGCAGCTCTAGCGGGGGGGCGGATACGCAGTATTTT
CASSSSGGADTQYF